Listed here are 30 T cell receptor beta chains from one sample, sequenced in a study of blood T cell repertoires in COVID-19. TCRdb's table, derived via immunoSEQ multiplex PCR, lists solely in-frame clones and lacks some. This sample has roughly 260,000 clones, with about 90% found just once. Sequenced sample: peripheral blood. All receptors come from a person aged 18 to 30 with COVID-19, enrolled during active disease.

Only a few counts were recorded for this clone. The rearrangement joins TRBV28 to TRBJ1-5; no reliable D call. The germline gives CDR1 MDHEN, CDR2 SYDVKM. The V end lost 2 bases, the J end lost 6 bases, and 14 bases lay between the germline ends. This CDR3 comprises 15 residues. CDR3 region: CASSLRAPTSQPQHF. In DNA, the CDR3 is TGTGCCAGCAGTTTAAGGGCCCCCACTAGTCAGCCCCAGCATTTT.

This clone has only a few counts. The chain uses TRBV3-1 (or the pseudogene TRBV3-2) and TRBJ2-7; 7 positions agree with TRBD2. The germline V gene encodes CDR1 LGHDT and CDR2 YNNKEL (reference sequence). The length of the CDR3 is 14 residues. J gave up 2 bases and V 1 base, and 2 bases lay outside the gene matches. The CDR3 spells CASSQGGGAYEQYF. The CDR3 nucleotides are TGTGCCAGCAGCCAAGGGGGAGGGGCCTACGAGCAGTACTTC.

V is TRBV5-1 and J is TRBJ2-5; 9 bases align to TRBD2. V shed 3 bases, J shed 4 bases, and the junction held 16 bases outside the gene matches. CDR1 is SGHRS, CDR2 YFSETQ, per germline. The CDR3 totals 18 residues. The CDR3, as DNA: TGCGCCAGCAGCTCACAGGGGCGGGAGGGCCTATTCGGAGAGACCCAGTACTTC. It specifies CASSSQGREGLFGETQYF.

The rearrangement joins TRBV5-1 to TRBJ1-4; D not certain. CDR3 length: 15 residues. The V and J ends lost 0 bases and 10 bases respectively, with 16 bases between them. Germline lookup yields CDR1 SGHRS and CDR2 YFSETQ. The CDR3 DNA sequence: TGCGCCAGCAGCTTGGGCCAAAACCCACTTGGAAAACTGTTTTTT. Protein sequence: CASSLGQNPLGKLFF. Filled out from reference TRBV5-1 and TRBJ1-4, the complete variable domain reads KAGVTQTPRYLIKTRGQQVTLSCSPISGHRSVSWYQQTPGQGLQFLFEYFSETQRNKGNFPGRFSGRQFSNSRSEMNVSTLELGDSALYLCASSLGQNPLGKLFFGSGTQLSVL.

The CDR3 loop is CASSQGIAGVVEQFF. Written as DNA, the CDR3 is TGTGCCAGCAGCCAAGGGATAGCGGGAGTTGTTGAGCAGTTCTTC. The rearrangement uses TRBV3-1 (or the pseudogene TRBV3-2) and TRBJ2-1, with 9 bases aligning to TRBD2. Germline V gene lookup returns CDR1 LGHDT and CDR2 YNNKEL (reference sequence). This CDR3 region has 15 residues. After removal of 1 base from V and 9 bases from J, the junction contained 7 bases not matched to a gene.

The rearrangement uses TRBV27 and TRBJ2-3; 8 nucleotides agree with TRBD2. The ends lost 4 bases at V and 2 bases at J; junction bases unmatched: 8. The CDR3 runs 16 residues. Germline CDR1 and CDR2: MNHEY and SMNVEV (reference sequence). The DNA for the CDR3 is TGTGCCAGCAGTTCTGGGACTAGTCACTACACAGATACGCAGTATTTT. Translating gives CASSSGTSHYTDTQYF.

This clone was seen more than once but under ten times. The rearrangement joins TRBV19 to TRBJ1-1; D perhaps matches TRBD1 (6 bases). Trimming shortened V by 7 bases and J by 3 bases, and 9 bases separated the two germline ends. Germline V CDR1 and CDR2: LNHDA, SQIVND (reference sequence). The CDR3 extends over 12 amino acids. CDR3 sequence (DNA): TGTGCCAGTACAGGGGAATACACTGAAGCTTTCTTT. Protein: CASTGEYTEAFF.

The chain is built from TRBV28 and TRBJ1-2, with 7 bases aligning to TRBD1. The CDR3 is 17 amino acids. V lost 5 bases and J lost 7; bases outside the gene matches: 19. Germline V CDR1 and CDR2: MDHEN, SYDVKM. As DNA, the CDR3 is TGTGCCAGCAGTACTCGCAGGGGGACGGGGACGGTGGGTGGCTACACCTTC. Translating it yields CASSTRRGTGTVGGYTF.

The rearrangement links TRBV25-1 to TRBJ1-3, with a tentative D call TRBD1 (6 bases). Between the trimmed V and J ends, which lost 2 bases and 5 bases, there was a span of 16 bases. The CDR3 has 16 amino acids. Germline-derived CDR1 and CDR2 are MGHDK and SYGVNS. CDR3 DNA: TGTGCCAGCAGTGAAAGGGGGGGCATTAGTAGAAACACCATATATTTT. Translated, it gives CASSERGGISRNTIYF.

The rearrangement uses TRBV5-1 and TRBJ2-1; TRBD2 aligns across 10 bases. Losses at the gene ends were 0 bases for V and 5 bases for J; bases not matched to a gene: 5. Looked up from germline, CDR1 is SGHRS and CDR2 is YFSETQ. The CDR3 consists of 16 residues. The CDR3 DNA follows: TGCGCCAGCAGCTTGGAATCGGGACTAGCGAACAATGAGCAGTTCTTC. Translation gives CASSLESGLANNEQFF.

CDR3 protein: CASRRNRAGDEKLFF. The CDR3 DNA reads TGTGCCAGCAGGAGAAACCGGGCAGGGGATGAAAAACTGTTTTTT. The V gene is TRBV6-5, the J gene TRBJ1-4; D might be TRBD1 (6 bases). The CDR3 has 15 residues. The germline V gene has CDR1 MNHEY and CDR2 SVGAGI. Trimming cost V 6 bases and J 6 bases, with 17 bases left between them.

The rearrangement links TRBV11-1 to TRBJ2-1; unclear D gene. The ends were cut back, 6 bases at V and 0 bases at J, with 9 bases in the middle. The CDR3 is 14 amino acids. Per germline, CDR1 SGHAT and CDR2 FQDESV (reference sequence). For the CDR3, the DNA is TGTGCCAGCAGTTCACCCGGCTCCTACAATGAGCAGTTCTTC. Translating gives CASSSPGSYNEQFF.

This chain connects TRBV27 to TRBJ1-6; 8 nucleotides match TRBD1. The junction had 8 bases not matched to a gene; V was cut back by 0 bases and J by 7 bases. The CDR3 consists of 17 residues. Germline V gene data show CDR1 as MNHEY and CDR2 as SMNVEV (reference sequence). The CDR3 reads CASSLSGTGYSNSPLHF. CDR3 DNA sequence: TGTGCCAGCAGTTTATCAGGGACAGGTTATTCCAATTCACCCCTCCACTTT.

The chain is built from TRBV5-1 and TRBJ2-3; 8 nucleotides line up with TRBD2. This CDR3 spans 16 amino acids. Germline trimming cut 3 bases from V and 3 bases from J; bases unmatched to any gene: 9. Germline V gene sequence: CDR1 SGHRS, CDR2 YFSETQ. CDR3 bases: TGCGCCAGCAGCTATGGGCCGGGGGGGTCAACAGATACGCAGTATTTT. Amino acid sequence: CASSYGPGGSTDTQYF.

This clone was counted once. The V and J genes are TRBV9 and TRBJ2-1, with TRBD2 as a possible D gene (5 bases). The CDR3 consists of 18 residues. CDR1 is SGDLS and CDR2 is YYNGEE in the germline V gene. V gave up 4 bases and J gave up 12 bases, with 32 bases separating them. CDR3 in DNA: TGTGCCAGCAGCCCCCCTGACCTAGGAGCGGCAATGAGTTTCGGGCAGTTCTTC. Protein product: CASSPPDLGAAMSFGQFF.

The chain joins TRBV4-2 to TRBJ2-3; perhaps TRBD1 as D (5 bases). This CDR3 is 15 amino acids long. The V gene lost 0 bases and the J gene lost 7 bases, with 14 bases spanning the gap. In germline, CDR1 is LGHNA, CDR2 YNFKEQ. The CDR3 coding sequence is TGTGCCAGCAGCCAAGATTCAGGGATTCGTAATACGCAGTATTTT. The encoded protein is CASSQDSGIRNTQYF.

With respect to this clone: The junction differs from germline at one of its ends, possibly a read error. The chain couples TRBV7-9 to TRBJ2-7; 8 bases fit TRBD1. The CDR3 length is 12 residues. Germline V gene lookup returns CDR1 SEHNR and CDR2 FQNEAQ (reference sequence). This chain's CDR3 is CASSSDRELPSF. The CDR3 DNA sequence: TGTGCCAGCAGCTCGGACAGGGAACTTCCCTCCTTC. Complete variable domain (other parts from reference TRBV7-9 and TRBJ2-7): DTGVSQNPRHKITKRGQNVTFRCDPISEHNRLYWYRQTLGQGPEFLTYFQNEAQLEKSRLLSDRFSAERPKGSFSTLEIQRTEQGDSAMYLCASSSDRELPSFGPGTRLTVT.

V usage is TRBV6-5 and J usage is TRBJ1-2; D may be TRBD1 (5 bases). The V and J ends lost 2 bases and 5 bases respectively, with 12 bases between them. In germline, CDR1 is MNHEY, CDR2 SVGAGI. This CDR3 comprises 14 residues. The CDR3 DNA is TGTGCCAGCAGTTACCCGGACATTGTTTATGGCTACACCTTC. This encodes CASSYPDIVYGYTF.

Here the CDR3 reads CASSQQQGEIAFF. The CDR3, as DNA: TGCGCCAGCAGCCAACAACAGGGGGAGATTGCTTTCTTT. The V gene is TRBV4-3, the J gene TRBJ1-1; the match to TRBD1 covers 8 bases. The germline gives CDR1 LGHNA, CDR2 YSLEER. The CDR3 runs 13 residues. After removal of 2 bases from V and 11 bases from J, the junction contained 7 bases not matched to a gene.

This CDR3 reads CASSFSPFTDTQYF. The CDR3 DNA follows: TGTGCCAGCAGTTTTAGCCCCTTCACAGATACGCAGTATTTT. This chain uses TRBV27 with TRBJ2-3; D not resolved. This CDR3 comprises 14 residues. Germline CDR1 reads MNHEY; CDR2 reads SMNVEV (reference sequence). V was pared by 3 bases and J by 2 bases, with 9 bases between.

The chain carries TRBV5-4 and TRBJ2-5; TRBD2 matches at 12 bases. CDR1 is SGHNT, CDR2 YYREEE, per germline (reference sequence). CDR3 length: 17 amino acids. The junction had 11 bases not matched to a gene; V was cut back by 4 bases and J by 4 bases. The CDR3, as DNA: TGTGCCAGCAGCGGGGGGCTAGCGGGAGGGGCCCGAGAGACCCAGTACTTC. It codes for CASSGGLAGGARETQYF.

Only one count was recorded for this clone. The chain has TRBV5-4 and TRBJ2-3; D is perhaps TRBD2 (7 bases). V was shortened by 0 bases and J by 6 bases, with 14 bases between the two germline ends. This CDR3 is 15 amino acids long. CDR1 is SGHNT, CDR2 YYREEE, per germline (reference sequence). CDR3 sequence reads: CASSLGAGAADTQYF. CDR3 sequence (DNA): TGTGCCAGCAGCTTGGGGGCGGGGGCGGCGGATACGCAGTATTTT.

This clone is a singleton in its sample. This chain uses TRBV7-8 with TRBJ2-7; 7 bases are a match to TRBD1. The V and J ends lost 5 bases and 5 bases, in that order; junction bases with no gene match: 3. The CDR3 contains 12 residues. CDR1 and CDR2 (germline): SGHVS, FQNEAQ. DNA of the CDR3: TGTGCCAGCAGCCGAGGGGGCAACGAGCAGTACTTC. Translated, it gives CASSRGGNEQYF.

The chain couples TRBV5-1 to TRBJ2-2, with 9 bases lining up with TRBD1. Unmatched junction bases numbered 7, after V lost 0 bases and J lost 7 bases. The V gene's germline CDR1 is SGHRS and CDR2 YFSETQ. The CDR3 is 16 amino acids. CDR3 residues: CASSLAGTGFSGELFF. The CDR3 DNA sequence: TGCGCCAGCAGCTTGGCCGGGACAGGGTTTAGCGGGGAGCTGTTTTTT.

CDR3 DNA sequence: TGTGCCACCAGCAGATCGGGACTAGCGAATGAGCAGTTCTTC. This gives the protein CATSRSGLANEQFF. This chain connects TRBV15 to TRBJ2-1, with 10 bases aligning to TRBD2. Per the germline V gene, CDR1 is LNHNV and CDR2 is YYDKDF (reference sequence). J lost 7 bases, V lost 2 bases, and 2 bases had no gene match. This CDR3 contains 14 residues. The whole variable domain, filled in from reference TRBV15 and TRBJ2-1, reads DAMVIQNPRYQVTQFGKPVTLSCSQTLNHNVMYWYQQKSSQAPKLLFHYYDKDFNNEADTPDNFQSRRPNTSFCFLDIRSPGLGDTAMYLCATSRSGLANEQFFGPGTRLTVL.

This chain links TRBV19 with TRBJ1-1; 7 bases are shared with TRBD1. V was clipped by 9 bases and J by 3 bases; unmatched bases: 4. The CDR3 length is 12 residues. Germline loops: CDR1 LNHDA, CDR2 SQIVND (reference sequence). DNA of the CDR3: TGTGCCAGCAGCAGGGGGGACACTGAAGCTTTCTTT. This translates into CASSRGDTEAFF.

CDR3 bases: TGTGCCAGCAGCTCCAAGGTAGCGGGAGGCTACAATGAGCAGTTCTTC. Translated: CASSSKVAGGYNEQFF. The chain uses TRBV7-3 and TRBJ2-1; 10 bases map to TRBD2. The CDR3 sequence is 16 residues long. V lost 4 bases, J lost 3 bases, and 6 bases stayed unmatched. Per germline, CDR1 SGHTA and CDR2 FQGTGA.

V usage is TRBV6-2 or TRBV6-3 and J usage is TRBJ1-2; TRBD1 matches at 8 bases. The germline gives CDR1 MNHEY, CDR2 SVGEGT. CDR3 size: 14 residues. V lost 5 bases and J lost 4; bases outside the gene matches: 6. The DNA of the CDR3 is TGTGCCAGCAGTGACAGGGGAGGGACCTATGGCTACACCTTC. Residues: CASSDRGGTYGYTF.

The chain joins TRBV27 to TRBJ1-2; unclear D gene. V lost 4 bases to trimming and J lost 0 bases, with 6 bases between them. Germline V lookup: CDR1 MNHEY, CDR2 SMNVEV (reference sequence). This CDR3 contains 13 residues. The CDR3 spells CASSWSANYGYTF. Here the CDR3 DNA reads TGTGCCAGCAGTTGGTCAGCTAACTATGGCTACACCTTC.

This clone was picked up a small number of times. This CDR3 reads CASRASGLTDTQYF. The CDR3 DNA sequence: TGTGCCAGCAGGGCTAGCGGTCTCACAGATACGCAGTATTTT. The chain uses TRBV28 and TRBJ2-3; 7 nucleotides agree with TRBD2. With V trimmed by 6 bases and J by 2 bases, 5 bases remained unmatched. Germline CDR1 reads MDHEN; CDR2 reads SYDVKM. CDR3 length: 14 amino acids.